One and the same sample provided the 9 T cell receptor beta chains below, sequenced in a study of shared clonotypes between healthy human individuals. Profiling relied on immunoSEQ multiplex PCR, and the TCRdb table lists in-frame clones only, not all of them. The sample holds about 750,000 clones, more than 85% seen once. Naive-designated CD8 cells lacked CD45RO, were positively enriched for CCR7, and omitted terminally differentiated effector memory CD45RA+ cells. Sequenced material: naive CD8+ T cells sorted from blood. The receptors here all came from a man aged 25 to 45 in good health.

Remarks on this clone: Other DNA sequences from this sample encode an identical CDR3 as well. This sequence joins TRBV11-3 and TRBJ2-2; 7 bases are shared with TRBD1. The V segment lost 5 bases and the J segment 4 bases; nucleotides outside the gene matches: 7. The CDR3 has 15 residues. Germline values: CDR1 SGHNT, CDR2 YENEEA. The CDR3 reads CASSSRDRGTGELFF. CDR3 DNA sequence: TGTGCCAGCAGCAGCCGGGACAGAGGCACCGGGGAGCTGTTTTTT.

This clone was counted once. This chain connects TRBV7-8 to TRBJ2-7, with 10 bases that match TRBD2. CDR1 is SGHVS and CDR2 is FQNEAQ in the germline V gene. The CDR3 runs to 14 residues. V dropped 3 bases and J dropped 3; count of bases not matched to a gene: 2. DNA of the CDR3: TGTGCCAGCAGCTTGTTAGCGGGAGGCTACGAGCAGTACTTC. This translates into CASSLLAGGYEQYF. Full variable domain (outside the CDR3, taken from reference TRBV7-8 and TRBJ2-7): GAGVSQSPRYKVAKRGQDVALRCDPISGHVSLFWYQQALGQGPEFLTYFQNEAQLDKSGLPSDRFFAERPEGSVSTLKIQRTQQEDSAVYLCASSLLAGGYEQYFGPGTRLTVT.

The chain employs TRBV7-6 and TRBJ1-4; TRBD1 agrees at 7 bases. The V and J ends lost 1 base and 8 bases, in that order; junction bases with no gene match: 4. The CDR3 length is 14 residues. The germline CDR1 and CDR2 sequences are SGHVS and FNYEAQ. The CDR3 is CASSLETGMEKLFF. The CDR3 DNA reads as TGTGCCAGCAGCTTAGAGACAGGGATGGAAAAACTGTTTTTT. Together with reference TRBV7-6 and TRBJ1-4, the CDR3 gives the full variable domain: GAGVSQSPRYKVTKRGQDVALRCDPISGHVSLYWYRQALGQGPEFLTYFNYEAQQDKSGLPNDRFSAERPEGSISTLTIQRTEQRDSAMYRCASSLETGMEKLFFGSGTQLSVL.

The rearrangement joins TRBV10-3 to TRBJ2-7; D possibly corresponds to TRBD1 (5 bases). The germline V gene encodes CDR1 ENHRY and CDR2 SYGVKD. Trimming took off 4 bases at V and 3 bases at J, with 13 bases between the two ends. The CDR3 totals 14 residues. CDR3 sequence reads: CAISGAGPYYEQYF. The CDR3 DNA sequence: TGTGCCATCAGTGGGGCAGGGCCGTACTACGAGCAGTACTTC.

The V call is TRBV15, the J call TRBJ2-1, with 11 bases lining up with TRBD2. Germline CDR1 and CDR2: LNHNV and YYDKDF (reference sequence). The CDR3 sequence is 14 residues long. Germline trimming cut 6 bases from V and 9 bases from J; bases unmatched to any gene: 7. The CDR3 bases are TGTGCCACCAGGTCTACTAGCGGGAGCGGTGAGCAGTTCTTC. Amino acid sequence: CATRSTSGSGEQFF. Variable domain in full (rest from reference TRBV15 and TRBJ2-1): DAMVIQNPRYQVTQFGKPVTLSCSQTLNHNVMYWYQQKSSQAPKLLFHYYDKDFNNEADTPDNFQSRRPNTSFCFLDIRSPGLGDTAMYLCATRSTSGSGEQFFGPGTRLTVL.

CDR3: CASSDGINQPQHF. CDR3 nucleotide sequence: TGTGCCAGCTCAGACGGGATCAATCAGCCCCAGCATTTT. This sequence joins TRBV2 and TRBJ1-5; D remains ambiguous. The germline V and J ends were trimmed by 8 bases and 3 bases, with 11 bases remaining between them. The CDR3 covers 13 residues. CDR1 is SNHLY, CDR2 FYNNEI, per germline.

On this clone itself: Within the sample, other DNA sequences also encode this same CDR3. The chain links TRBV27 to TRBJ2-7, with a possible D match to TRBD2 (5 bases). V lost 0 bases to trimming and J lost 0 bases, with 12 bases between them. Germline-derived CDR1 and CDR2 are MNHEY and SMNVEV (reference sequence). This CDR3 has 16 amino acids. The CDR3 spells CASSLSAGGSSYEQYF. CDR3 bases: TGTGCCAGCAGTTTATCGGCAGGCGGGTCCTCCTACGAGCAGTACTTC.

This chain links TRBV7-9 with TRBJ2-7; D is uncertain. CDR1 is SEHNR and CDR2 is FQNEAQ in the germline V gene (reference sequence). Trimming removed 2 bases at V and 2 bases at J, with 10 bases between. The CDR3 contains 14 residues. CDR3 nucleotides: TGTGCCAGCAGCTTATATAGCACTCCCTACGAGCAGTACTTC. Protein sequence: CASSLYSTPYEQYF.

This chain joins TRBV10-3 and TRBJ2-7; D is tentatively TRBD1 or TRBD2 (6 bases each). The CDR3 contains 14 residues. Trimming took off 3 bases at V and 3 bases at J, with 12 bases between the two ends. Germline V gives CDR1 ENHRY, CDR2 SYGVKD. The CDR3 loop reads CAISESEGVYEQYF. CDR3 nucleotide sequence: TGTGCCATCAGTGAATCGGAGGGGGTCTACGAGCAGTACTTC.